Below are 29 T cell receptor beta chains sequenced from a single sample in a study of OX40 agonist ivuxolimab in advanced cancers. Produced via immunoSEQ multiplex PCR; TCRdb's table is partial and in-frame only. This table holds about 96,000 clones, roughly 80% found once. The starting material was CD4+ or CD8+ T cells sorted from blood, obtained in a trial of the OX40 agonist ivuxolimab. Receptors originate from an adult with an advanced solid tumor such as melanoma, head and neck, liver or kidney cancer.

This clone has a handful of counts. The chain has TRBV6-6 and TRBJ1-5, with D unclear. In germline, CDR1 is MNHNY, CDR2 SVGAGI (reference sequence). V was pared by 6 bases and J by 2 bases, with 8 bases between. The CDR3 consists of 13 residues. CDR3 DNA sequence: TGTGCCAGCAGGGAGCGGGGCAATCAGCCCCAGCATTTT. Protein: CASRERGNQPQHF.

The V and J genes are TRBV27 and TRBJ2-1; no clear D gene. The germline CDR1 and CDR2 sequences are MNHEY and SMNVEV (reference sequence). V shed 6 bases and J shed 2 bases, with 5 bases lying between them. The CDR3 runs 12 residues. The CDR3, as DNA: TGTGCCAGCAGGGACCCCTACAATGAGCAGTTCTTC. The encoded protein is CASRDPYNEQFF.

V usage is TRBV27 and J usage is TRBJ1-1, with D perhaps matching TRBD1 (5 bases). This CDR3 has 16 residues. The germline V gene has CDR1 MNHEY and CDR2 SMNVEV (reference sequence). With 2 bases removed from V and 5 bases from J, the gap between germline ends came to 18 bases. CDR3 region: CASSLHSMGDGTEAFF. As DNA, the CDR3 is TGTGCCAGCAGTTTACATTCCATGGGGGACGGGACTGAAGCTTTCTTT.

The V call is TRBV19, the J call TRBJ1-2; D ambiguous. The CDR3 runs to 14 residues. The germline gives CDR1 LNHDA, CDR2 SQIVND (reference sequence). V was pared by 3 bases and J by 4 bases, with 12 bases between. CDR3 sequence reads: CASSMIDWTYGYTF. The DNA for the CDR3 is TGTGCCAGTAGTATGATAGACTGGACCTATGGCTACACCTTC.

This clone was seen once. The rearrangement joins TRBV4-1 to TRBJ2-1; 7 bases map to TRBD1. The CDR3 has 15 residues. Germline trimming cut 4 bases from V and 5 bases from J; bases unmatched to any gene: 8. Germline CDR1 is MGHRA and CDR2 is YSYEKL. DNA for the CDR3: TGCGCCAGCAGCCGCCTCGGGACAGTTAACAATGAGCAGTTCTTC. Its protein product is CASSRLGTVNNEQFF.

This rearrangement joins TRBV7-8 to TRBJ2-5, with 8 positions matching TRBD2. The J call may be wrong; the DNA end is better matched by TRBJ2-7. The CDR3 length is 17 residues. Germline V lookup: CDR1 SGHVS, CDR2 FQNEAQ. This CDR3 reads CASSPEMEAGVPVEQYF. The CDR3 nucleotides read TGTGCCAGCAGCCCCGAAATGGAAGCGGGGGTCCCCGTCGAGCAGTACTTC.

V gene TRBV9 combines with J gene TRBJ2-7; D gene ambiguous. The CDR3 loop spans 15 amino acids. Trimming pared 4 bases from V and 2 bases from J, leaving 16 bases between. The V gene's germline CDR1 is SGDLS and CDR2 YYNGEE. In nucleotides, the CDR3 is TGTGCCAGCAGCCCGGCGGCAGGTCCAACCTACGAGCAGTACTTC. It yields the protein CASSPAAGPTYEQYF.

The rearrangement joins TRBV5-1 to TRBJ2-1, with D unclear. The V end was cut by 0 bases, the J end by 9 bases, with 10 bases between. Per germline, CDR1 SGHRS and CDR2 YFSETQ. CDR3 size: 13 residues. The CDR3 protein is CASSLAGAPEQFF. The CDR3 DNA sequence: TGCGCCAGCAGCTTGGCTGGCGCTCCTGAGCAGTTCTTC.

The chain carries TRBV6-1 and TRBJ2-5; D remains ambiguous. V lost 1 base, J lost 7 bases, and 10 bases lay in between. The CDR3 has 13 residues. CDR1 is MNHNS and CDR2 is SASEGT in the germline V gene. The DNA of the CDR3 is TGTGCCAGCAGTGAAGTTTCCCTCGGGACCCAGTACTTC. Amino acid sequence: CASSEVSLGTQYF.

This clone was counted a single time. Written as DNA, the CDR3 is TGTGCCAGCACCCCGAGCGGAGGCGATCAGCCCCAGCATTTT. Translating it yields CASTPSGGDQPQHF. The chain recombines TRBV6-1 with TRBJ1-5; the D is unclear. The CDR3 spans 14 residues. With 7 bases removed from V and 5 bases from J, the gap between germline ends came to 15 bases. Per the germline V gene, CDR1 is MNHNS and CDR2 is SASEGT.

A single count supports this clone. The chain carries TRBV5-1 and TRBJ1-1, with D perhaps matching TRBD1 (6 bases). V lost 4 bases to trimming and J lost 1 base, with 11 bases between them. This CDR3 comprises 14 residues. CDR1 is SGHRS, CDR2 YFSETQ, per germline. Here the CDR3 DNA reads TGCGCCAGCAGCGCACAGGGTTGGAACACTGAAGCTTTCTTT. It translates to CASSAQGWNTEAFF.

The rearrangement joins TRBV6-6 to TRBJ2-5, with 8 bases aligning to TRBD2. Germline CDR1 MNHNY, CDR2 SVGAGI (reference sequence). There are 16 residues in the CDR3. V was clipped by 6 bases and J by 5 bases; unmatched bases: 14. The chain's CDR3 is CASRPRRGAGEETQYF. As DNA, the CDR3 is TGTGCCAGCAGGCCTCGGAGGGGAGCGGGAGAGGAGACCCAGTACTTC.

This clone has a single count. V gene TRBV5-1 combines with J gene TRBJ2-3; D might be TRBD2 (6 bases). CDR1 SGHRS and CDR2 YFSETQ come from the germline V gene. Between the trimmed V and J ends, which lost 0 bases and 1 base, there was a span of 12 bases. The CDR3 loop spans 16 amino acids. In DNA form, the CDR3 reads TGCGCCAGCAGCTTGGAGGGAGGCGGGGGCACAGATACGCAGTATTTT. This sequence encodes CASSLEGGGGTDTQYF.

The chain links TRBV7-2 to TRBJ2-7; TRBD2 is a possible D gene (5 bases). V was cut by 9 bases and J by 2 bases, with 14 bases left in between. The germline CDR1 and CDR2 sequences are SGHTA and FQGNSA. The CDR3 loop spans 13 amino acids. The CDR3: CASSLGRTYEQYF. CDR3 coding DNA: TGTGCCAGTTCCCTAGGGAGAACCTACGAGCAGTACTTC.

The chain joins TRBV7-6 to TRBJ1-2, with 9 bases that match TRBD1. Unmatched junction bases numbered 14, after V lost 5 bases and J lost 4 bases. Germline V gene data show CDR1 as SGHVS and CDR2 as FNYEAQ. The CDR3 is made up of 17 amino acids. CDR3 in DNA: TGTGCCAGCAGCCCCGGACAGGGGTCCACTTTCTCCTATGGCTACACCTTC. This encodes CASSPGQGSTFSYGYTF.

The chain links TRBV7-2 to TRBJ1-4; tentative D call: TRBD1 (6 bases). Trimming removed 5 bases from V and 8 bases from J, with 12 bases in between. This CDR3 has 13 residues. CDR1 and CDR2 from the germline V gene are SGHTA and FQGNSA. The CDR3 loop is CASSVTGQEKLFF. The CDR3 DNA is TGTGCCAGCAGCGTTACAGGGCAGGAAAAACTGTTTTTT.

This clone was counted once. This chain links TRBV5-6 with TRBJ2-5; D is ambiguous. The J call is uncertain, as TRBJ2-7 better fits the DNA end. There are 12 residues in the CDR3. Per the germline V gene, CDR1 is SGHDT and CDR2 is YYEEEE. The CDR3: CASSLSPSEQYF. The CDR3, as DNA: TGTGCCAGCAGCTTGTCGCCGTCCGAGCAGTACTTC.

This clone was seen just once. The chain links TRBV6-1 to TRBJ2-5; 11 bases fit TRBD2. There are 15 residues in the CDR3. J lost 2 bases, V lost 2 bases, and 1 base had no gene match. Germline values: CDR1 MNHNS, CDR2 SASEGT. The CDR3: CASSELAGGQETQYF. CDR3 nucleotides: TGTGCCAGCAGTGAATTAGCGGGAGGGCAAGAGACCCAGTACTTC.

The chain has TRBV11-2 and TRBJ2-7, with D perhaps TRBD1 (5 bases). The CDR3 sequence is 14 residues long. Germline lookup yields CDR1 SGHAT and CDR2 FQNNGV. V gave up 3 bases and J gave up 0 bases, with 9 bases separating them. This CDR3 is CASSLDITSYEQYF. CDR3 nucleotides: TGTGCCAGCAGCTTGGACATAACCTCCTACGAGCAGTACTTC.

The chain has TRBV11-2 and TRBJ2-1, with D tentatively TRBD1 or TRBD2 (5 bases each). V was pared by 5 bases and J by 8 bases, with 25 bases between. The germline V gene encodes CDR1 SGHAT and CDR2 FQNNGV. CDR3 length: 17 residues. CDR3 nucleotides: TGTGCCAGCAGCCTCCGGGGTACTAGTCGGGACGGCTATGAGCAGTTCTTC. Protein sequence: CASSLRGTSRDGYEQFF.

The rearrangement joins TRBV9 to TRBJ2-2; D is unclear. The germline V gene encodes CDR1 SGDLS and CDR2 YYNGEE. This CDR3 is 14 amino acids long. Trimming pared 5 bases from V and 4 bases from J, leaving 12 bases between. The CDR3 DNA is TGTGCCAGCAGAAGGCGGTTCGGCACCGGGGAGCTGTTTTTT. This sequence encodes CASRRRFGTGELFF.

This rearrangement joins TRBV5-1 to TRBJ2-5; D tentatively fits TRBD1 or TRBD2 (5 bases each). The end of the DNA is better explained by TRBJ2-7, so the J call may be wrong. The CDR3 consists of 15 residues. Germline CDR1 SGHRS, CDR2 YFSETQ. CDR3 coding DNA: TGCGCCAGCAAAGTTCGGGGCACGACTTCCTACGAGCAGTACTTC. Residues: CASKVRGTTSYEQYF.

This chain joins TRBV5-1 and TRBJ2-6; no clear D gene. The V end lost 0 bases, the J end lost 0 bases, and 4 bases lay between the germline ends. In germline, CDR1 is SGHRS, CDR2 YFSETQ. The CDR3 consists of 15 residues. The CDR3 region is CASSLVISGANVLTF. In DNA form, the CDR3 reads TGCGCCAGCAGCTTGGTAATCTCTGGGGCCAACGTCCTGACTTTC.

The gene calls are TRBV29-1 and TRBJ2-3, with 10 positions matching TRBD2. This CDR3 comprises 16 residues. V lost 5 bases and J lost 2; bases outside the gene matches: 10. Looked up from germline, CDR1 is SQVTM and CDR2 is ANQGSEA. The CDR3 region is CSVNGRTSGLTDTQYF. In nucleotides, the CDR3 is TGCAGCGTTAACGGCCGGACTAGCGGACTCACAGATACGCAGTATTTT.

This clone was observed once. The chain joins TRBV10-3 to TRBJ2-1, with 14 positions matching TRBD2. The CDR3 is made up of 17 amino acids. Unmatched junction bases numbered 7, after V lost 4 bases and J lost 5 bases. Germline-derived CDR1 and CDR2 are ENHRY and SYGVKD. CDR3 residues: CAISGFGTSGGNNEQFF. The CDR3 DNA follows: TGTGCCATCAGTGGGTTCGGGACTAGCGGGGGTAACAATGAGCAGTTCTTC.

The count of this clone is one. The chain joins TRBV30 to TRBJ2-7, with TRBD1 as a possible D gene (6 bases). The CDR3 totals 14 residues. The germline V and J ends were trimmed by 4 bases and 7 bases, with 20 bases remaining between them. Germline assignment: CDR1 GTSNPN and CDR2 SVGIG (reference sequence). The CDR3 nucleotides are TGTGCCTGGACCACGGGGCTCAGGGGTGGGGAGCAGTACTTC. This encodes CAWTTGLRGGEQYF.

The chain employs TRBV11-3 and TRBJ2-5; TRBD2 is a possible D gene (5 bases). The J call may be wrong; the DNA end is better matched by TRBJ2-7. The CDR3 totals 13 residues. Germline assignment: CDR1 SGHNT and CDR2 YENEEA. This chain's CDR3 is CASSRTATYEQYF. As DNA, the CDR3 is TGTGCCAGCTCTAGGACTGCTACCTACGAGCAGTACTTC.

The CDR3 sequence: CASSQELAGGPSQNIQYF. In DNA form, the CDR3 reads TGCGCCAGCAGCCAAGAACTAGCGGGGGGGCCGAGTCAGAACATTCAGTACTTC. V is TRBV4-3 and J is TRBJ2-4; 13 bases are a match to TRBD2. The CDR3 loop spans 18 amino acids. V lost 0 bases to trimming and J lost 7 bases; unmatched junction nucleotides: 9. The germline V gene encodes CDR1 LGHNA and CDR2 YSLEER.

The gene calls are TRBV11-2 and TRBJ2-7, with D perhaps TRBD2 (5 bases). Germline V CDR1 and CDR2: SGHAT, FQNNGV. V gave up 5 bases and J gave up 2 bases, with 10 bases separating them. The CDR3 consists of 13 residues. CDR3 coding DNA: TGTGCCAGCAGCCAGCTCGGGGCCTACGAGCAGTACTTC. It specifies CASSQLGAYEQYF.